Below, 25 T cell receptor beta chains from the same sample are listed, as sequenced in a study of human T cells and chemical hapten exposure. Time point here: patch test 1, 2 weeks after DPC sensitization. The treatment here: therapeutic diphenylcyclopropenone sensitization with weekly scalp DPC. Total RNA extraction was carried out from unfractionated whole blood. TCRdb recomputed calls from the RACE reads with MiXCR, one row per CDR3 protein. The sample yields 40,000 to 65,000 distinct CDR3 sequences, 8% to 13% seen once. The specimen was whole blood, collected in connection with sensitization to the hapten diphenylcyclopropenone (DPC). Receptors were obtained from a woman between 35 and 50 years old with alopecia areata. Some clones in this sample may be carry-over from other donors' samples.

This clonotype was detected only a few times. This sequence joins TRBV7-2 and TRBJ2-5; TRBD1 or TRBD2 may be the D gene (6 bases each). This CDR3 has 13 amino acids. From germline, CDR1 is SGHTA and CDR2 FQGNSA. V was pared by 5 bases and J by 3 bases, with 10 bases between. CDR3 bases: TGTGCCAGCAGCCCGCGGGACAAAGAGACCCAGTACTTC. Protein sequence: CASSPRDKETQYF.

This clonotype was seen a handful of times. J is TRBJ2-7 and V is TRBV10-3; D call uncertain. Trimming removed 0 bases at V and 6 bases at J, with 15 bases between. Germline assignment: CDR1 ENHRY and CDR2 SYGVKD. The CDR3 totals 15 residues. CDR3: CAISESTAPTGEQYF. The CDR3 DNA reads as TGTGCCATCAGTGAGTCGACCGCTCCTACTGGCGAGCAGTACTTC.

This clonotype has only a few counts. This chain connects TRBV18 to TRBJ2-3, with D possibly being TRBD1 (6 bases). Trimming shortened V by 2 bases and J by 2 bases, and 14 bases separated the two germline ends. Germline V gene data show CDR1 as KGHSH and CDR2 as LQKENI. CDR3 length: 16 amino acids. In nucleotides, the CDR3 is TGTGCCAGCTCACCAGACAGGTCATCTTCCACAGATACGCAGTATTTT. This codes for CASSPDRSSSTDTQYF.

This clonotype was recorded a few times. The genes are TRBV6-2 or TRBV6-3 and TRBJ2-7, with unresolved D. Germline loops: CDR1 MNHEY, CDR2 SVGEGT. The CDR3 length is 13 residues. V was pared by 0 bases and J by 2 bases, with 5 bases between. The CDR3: CASSYSSAYEQYF. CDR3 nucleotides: TGTGCCAGCAGTTACTCGTCGGCCTACGAGCAGTACTTC.

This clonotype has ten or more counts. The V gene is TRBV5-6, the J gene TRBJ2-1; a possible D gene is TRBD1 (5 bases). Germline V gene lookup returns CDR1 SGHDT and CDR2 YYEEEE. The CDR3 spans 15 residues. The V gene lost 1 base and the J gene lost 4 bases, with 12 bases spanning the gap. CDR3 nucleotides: TGTGCCAGCAGCTTGAGGCAGGGTATTTACAATGAGCAGTTCTTC. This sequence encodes CASSLRQGIYNEQFF.

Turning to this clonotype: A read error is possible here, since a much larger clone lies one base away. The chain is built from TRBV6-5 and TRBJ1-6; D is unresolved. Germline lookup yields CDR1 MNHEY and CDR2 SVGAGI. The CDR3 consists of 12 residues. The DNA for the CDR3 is TGTGTCACTAACAACGGCAATTCACCCCTCCACTTT. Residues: CVTNNGNSPLHF.

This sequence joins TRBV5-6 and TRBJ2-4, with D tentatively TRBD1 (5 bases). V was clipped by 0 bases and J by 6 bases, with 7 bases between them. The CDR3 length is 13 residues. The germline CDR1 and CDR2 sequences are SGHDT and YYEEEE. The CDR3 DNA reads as TGTGCCAGCAGCTTGGACAGGTTAAACATTCAGTACTTC. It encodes CASSLDRLNIQYF.

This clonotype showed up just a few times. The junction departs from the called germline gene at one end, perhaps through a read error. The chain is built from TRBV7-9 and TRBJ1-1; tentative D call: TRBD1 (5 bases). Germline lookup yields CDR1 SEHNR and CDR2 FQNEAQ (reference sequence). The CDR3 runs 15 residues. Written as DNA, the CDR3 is TGTGCCAGCAGCTTTGAGGCAGGGAAGAACGCTGAAGCTTTCTTT. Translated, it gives CASSFEAGKNAEAFF.

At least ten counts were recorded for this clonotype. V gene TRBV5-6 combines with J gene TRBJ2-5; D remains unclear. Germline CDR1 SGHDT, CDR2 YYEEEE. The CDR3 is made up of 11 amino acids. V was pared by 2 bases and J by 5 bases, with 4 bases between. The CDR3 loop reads CASSFSETQYF. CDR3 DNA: TGTGCCAGCAGCTTCTCCGAGACCCAGTACTTC. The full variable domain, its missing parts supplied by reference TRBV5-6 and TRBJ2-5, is DAGVTQSPTHLIKTRGQQVTLRCSPKSGHDTVSWYQQALGQGPQFIFQYYEEEERQRGNFPDRFSGHQFPNYSSELNVNALLLGDSALYLCASSFSETQYFGPGTRLLVL.

The CDR3 nucleotides are TGTGCCAGCAGCAGTATGATGGAGACCCAGTACTTC. It is translated as CASSSMMETQYF. The J gene is TRBJ2-5, the V gene TRBV28, with unresolved D. This CDR3 comprises 12 residues. Germline V lookup: CDR1 MDHEN, CDR2 SYDVKM. The V and J ends lost 6 bases and 5 bases respectively, with 10 bases between them.

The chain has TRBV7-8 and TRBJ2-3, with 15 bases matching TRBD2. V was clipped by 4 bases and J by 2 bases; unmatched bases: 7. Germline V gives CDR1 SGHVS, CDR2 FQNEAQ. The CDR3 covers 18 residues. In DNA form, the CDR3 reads TGTGCCAGCAGCTCTGGACTAGCGGGGGGGCCCGTCACAGATACGCAGTATTTT. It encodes CASSSGLAGGPVTDTQYF.

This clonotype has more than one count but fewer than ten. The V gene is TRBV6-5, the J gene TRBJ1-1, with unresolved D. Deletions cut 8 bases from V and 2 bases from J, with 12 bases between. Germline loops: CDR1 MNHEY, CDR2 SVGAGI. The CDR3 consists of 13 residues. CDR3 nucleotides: TGTGCCAGCCACGGACCGAGAAACACTGAAGCTTTCTTT. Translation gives CASHGPRNTEAFF.

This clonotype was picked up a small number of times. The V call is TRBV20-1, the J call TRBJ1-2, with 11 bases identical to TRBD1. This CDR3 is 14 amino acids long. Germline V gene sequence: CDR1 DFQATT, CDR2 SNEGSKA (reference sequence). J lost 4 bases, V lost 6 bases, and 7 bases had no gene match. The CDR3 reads CSADRDRGAYGYTF. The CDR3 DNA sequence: TGCAGTGCAGACCGGGACAGGGGGGCCTATGGCTACACCTTC.

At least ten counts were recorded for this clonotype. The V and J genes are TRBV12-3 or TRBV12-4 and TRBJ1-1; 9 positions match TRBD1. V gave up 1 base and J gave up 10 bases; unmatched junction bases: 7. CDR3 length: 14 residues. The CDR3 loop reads CASSLETGQGIAFF. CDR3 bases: TGTGCCAGCAGTTTAGAAACCGGACAGGGGATAGCTTTCTTT.

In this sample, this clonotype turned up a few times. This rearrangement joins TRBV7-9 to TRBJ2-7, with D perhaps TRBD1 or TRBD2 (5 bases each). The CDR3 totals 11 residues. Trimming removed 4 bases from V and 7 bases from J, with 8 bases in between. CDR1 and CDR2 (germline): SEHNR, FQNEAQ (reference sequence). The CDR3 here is CASSSWGEQYF. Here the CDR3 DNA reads TGTGCCAGCAGCTCCTGGGGGGAGCAGTACTTC.

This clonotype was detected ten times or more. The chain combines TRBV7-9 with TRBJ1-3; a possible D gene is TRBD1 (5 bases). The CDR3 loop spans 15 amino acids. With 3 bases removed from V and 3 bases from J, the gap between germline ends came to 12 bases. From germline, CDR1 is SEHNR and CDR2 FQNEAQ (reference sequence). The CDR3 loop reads CASSFSRDGGNTIYF. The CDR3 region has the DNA TGTGCCAGCAGCTTCTCCCGGGACGGTGGAAACACCATATATTTT.

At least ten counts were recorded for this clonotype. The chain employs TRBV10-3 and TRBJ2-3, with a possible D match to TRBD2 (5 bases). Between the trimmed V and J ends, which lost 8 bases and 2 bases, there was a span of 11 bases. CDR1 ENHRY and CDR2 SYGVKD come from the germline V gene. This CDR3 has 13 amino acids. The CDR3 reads CAIREGYTDTQYF. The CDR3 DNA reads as TGTGCCATCCGCGAGGGATACACAGATACGCAGTATTTT.

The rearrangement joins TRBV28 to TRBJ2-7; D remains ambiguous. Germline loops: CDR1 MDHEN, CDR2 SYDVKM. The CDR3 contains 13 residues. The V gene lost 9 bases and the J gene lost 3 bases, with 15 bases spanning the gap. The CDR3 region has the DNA TGTGCCAGTAAGCCCGGCCTAGACTACGAGCAGTACTTC. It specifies CASKPGLDYEQYF.

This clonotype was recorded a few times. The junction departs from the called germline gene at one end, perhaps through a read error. CDR3 protein: CASSPGLAGTGELFF. The CDR3 DNA sequence: TGTGCTAGCAGCCCCGGACTAGCGGGCACCGGGGAGCTGTTTTTT. The chain carries TRBV7-7 and TRBJ2-2, with TRBD2 matching over 11 bases. Germline V gives CDR1 SSHAT, CDR2 FNYEAQ (reference sequence). This CDR3 spans 15 amino acids.

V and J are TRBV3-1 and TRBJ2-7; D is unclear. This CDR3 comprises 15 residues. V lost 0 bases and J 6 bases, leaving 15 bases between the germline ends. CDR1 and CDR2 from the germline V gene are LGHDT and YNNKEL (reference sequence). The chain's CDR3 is CASSQDSDRRREQYF. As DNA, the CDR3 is TGTGCCAGCAGCCAAGACTCGGACCGCCGTCGCGAGCAGTACTTC.

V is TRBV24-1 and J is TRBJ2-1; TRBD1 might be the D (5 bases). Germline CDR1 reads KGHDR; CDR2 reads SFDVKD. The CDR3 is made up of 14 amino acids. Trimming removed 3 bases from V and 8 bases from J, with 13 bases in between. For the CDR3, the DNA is TGTGCCACCAGTGATGACAGAAGGATCGATGAGCAGTTCTTC. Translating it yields CATSDDRRIDEQFF.

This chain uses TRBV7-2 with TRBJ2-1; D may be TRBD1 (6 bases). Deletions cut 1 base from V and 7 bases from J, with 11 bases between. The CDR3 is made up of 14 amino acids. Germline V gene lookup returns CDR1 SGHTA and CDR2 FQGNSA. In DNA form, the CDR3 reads TGTGCCAGCAGCTTAGGTCGGACAGAGAATGAGCAGTTCTTC. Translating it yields CASSLGRTENEQFF. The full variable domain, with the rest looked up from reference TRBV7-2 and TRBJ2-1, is GAGVSQSPSNKVTEKGKDVELRCDPISGHTALYWYRQSLGQGLEFLIYFQGNSAPDKSGLPSDRFSAERTGGSVSTLTIQRTQQEDSAVYLCASSLGRTENEQFFGPGTRLTVL.

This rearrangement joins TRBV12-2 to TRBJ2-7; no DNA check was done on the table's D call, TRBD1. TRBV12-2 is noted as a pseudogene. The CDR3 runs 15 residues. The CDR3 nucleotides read TGTGCAAGTCGCTTGGGGACCGAGACCGGCAGTAGTGATAACGTC. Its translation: CASRLGTETGSSDNV.

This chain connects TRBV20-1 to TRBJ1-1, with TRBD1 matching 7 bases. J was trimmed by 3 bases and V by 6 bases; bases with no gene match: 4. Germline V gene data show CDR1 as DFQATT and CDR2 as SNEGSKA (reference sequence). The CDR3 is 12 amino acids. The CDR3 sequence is CSARQGDTEAFF. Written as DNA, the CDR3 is TGCAGTGCAAGACAGGGCGACACTGAAGCTTTCTTT.

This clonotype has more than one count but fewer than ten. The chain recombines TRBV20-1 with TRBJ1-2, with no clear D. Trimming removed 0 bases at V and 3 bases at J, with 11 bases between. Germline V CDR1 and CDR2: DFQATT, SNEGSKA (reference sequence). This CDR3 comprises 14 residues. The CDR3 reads CSARDRQSYYGYTF. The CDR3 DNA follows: TGCAGTGCTAGAGATCGGCAGTCCTACTATGGCTACACCTTC.